The 14 T cell receptor beta chains below come from one sample, sequenced in a study of T cell repertoires in cytomegalovirus infection. The antigens of these receptors remain unknown. TCRdb passed the reads through MiXCR, listing each CDR3 protein once. The data show 75,000 to 95,000 distinct CDR3 sequences, about 44% seen once. The input for sequencing was CD8+ T cells from cultured PBMCs, taken from culture after CMV antigen stimulation. The receptors originated from a human donor in good health (CMV status not recorded). Some clones in this sample may be carry-over from other donors' samples.

At least ten counts were recorded for this clonotype. This rearrangement joins TRBV7-9 to TRBJ2-7; D may be TRBD1 or TRBD2 (6 bases each). The V and J ends lost 1 base and 4 bases respectively, with 11 bases between them. Germline CDR1 is SEHNR and CDR2 is FQNEAQ (reference sequence). This CDR3 is built from 14 residues. The CDR3 is CASSLDREAYEQYF. CDR3 in DNA: TGTGCCAGCAGCTTAGACAGGGAGGCTTACGAGCAGTACTTC.

The chain joins TRBV10-3 to TRBJ1-5; D gene unclear. Per the germline V gene, CDR1 is ENHRY and CDR2 is SYGVKD. Trimming removed 7 bases at V and 4 bases at J, with 11 bases between. This CDR3 spans 13 amino acids. CDR3 loop: CAITGGRNQPQHF. The CDR3 nucleotides are TGTGCCATCACTGGCGGAAGAAATCAGCCCCAGCATTTT.

In its sample, this clonotype was seen a few times. The chain carries TRBV19 and TRBJ1-2; a possible D gene is TRBD1 (6 bases). V lost 3 bases and J lost 7, with 15 bases in between. CDR3 length equals 14 residues. Germline V lookup: CDR1 LNHDA, CDR2 SQIVND (reference sequence). The CDR3 bases are TGTGCCAGTAGTATCCCCGGAGGGGGAGCTGGCTACACCTTC. As protein: CASSIPGGGAGYTF.

The chain links TRBV7-8 to TRBJ2-7, with D possibly being TRBD2 (5 bases). V gave up 2 bases and J gave up 0 bases, with 8 bases separating them. The CDR3 length is 14 residues. From germline, CDR1 is SGHVS and CDR2 FQNEAQ. The CDR3 sequence: CASSLTSDSYEQYF. As DNA, the CDR3 is TGTGCCAGCAGCTTAACTAGTGACTCCTACGAGCAGTACTTC.

The chain links TRBV29-1 to TRBJ2-1; D is perhaps TRBD2 (6 bases). V lost 3 bases, J lost 8 bases, and 20 bases lay in between. The V gene's germline CDR1 is SQVTM and CDR2 ANQGSEA. The CDR3 covers 15 residues. CDR3 bases: TGCAGCGTTGAGGAGAGGGGCAGACTAGGACATGAGCAGTTCTTC. Protein sequence: CSVEERGRLGHEQFF.

The V gene is TRBV27, the J gene TRBJ1-1; D gene unclear. The CDR3 sequence is 13 residues long. CDR1 and CDR2 from the germline V gene are MNHEY and SMNVEV (reference sequence). The ends were cut back, 5 bases at V and 3 bases at J, with 10 bases in the middle. The CDR3 DNA is TGTGCCAGCAGTCCCGGCGGGCACACTGAAGCTTTCTTT. Translation: CASSPGGHTEAFF.

This chain connects TRBV27 to TRBJ2-7; D possibly matches TRBD1 or TRBD2 (7 bases each). V was cut by 8 bases and J by 4 bases, with 18 bases left in between. Germline assignment: CDR1 MNHEY and CDR2 SMNVEV (reference sequence). CDR3 length equals 14 residues. CDR3 nucleotide sequence: TGTGCCAGCTCCTTCGGGGGGACAGTTTACGAGCAGTACTTC. This codes for CASSFGGTVYEQYF.

This clonotype turned up a few times. The chain recombines TRBV7-9 with TRBJ2-7; the D call may be TRBD1 or TRBD2 (5 bases each). Germline V CDR1 and CDR2: SEHNR, FQNEAQ (reference sequence). V was clipped by 4 bases and J by 1 base, with 11 bases between them. This CDR3 has 14 amino acids. The CDR3 is CASSSAGRSYEQYF. CDR3 DNA sequence: TGTGCCAGCAGCTCGGCAGGGAGATCCTACGAGCAGTACTTC.

This chain uses TRBV24-1 with TRBJ1-5; D is ambiguous. V was trimmed by 2 bases and J by 9 bases, leaving 10 bases between them. The CDR3 covers 13 residues. Germline V gene lookup returns CDR1 KGHDR and CDR2 SFDVKD. This CDR3 is CATSDSSAGPQHF. CDR3 bases: TGTGCCACCAGTGATTCTTCGGCCGGGCCCCAGCATTTT.

This chain links TRBV12-3 or TRBV12-4 with TRBJ2-7; the D gene is possibly TRBD1 (5 bases). Trimming took off 2 bases at V and 3 bases at J, with 11 bases between the two ends. This CDR3 contains 14 residues. CDR3 amino acids: CASSLQDNLYEQYF. CDR3 nucleotides: TGTGCCAGCAGTTTACAGGACAACCTCTACGAGCAGTACTTC.

The V call is TRBV20-1, the J call TRBJ2-7, with 7 bases lining up with TRBD1. With 3 bases clipped from V and 3 bases from J, the junction kept 5 bases outside the gene matches. The CDR3 is 13 amino acids. Looked up from germline, CDR1 is DFQATT and CDR2 is SNEGSKA (reference sequence). The CDR3 spells CSARVQGHYEQYF. The CDR3, as DNA: TGCAGTGCTAGGGTACAGGGGCACTACGAGCAGTACTTC.

V gene TRBV7-9 combines with J gene TRBJ2-5; TRBD2 is a possible D gene (6 bases). The CDR3 spans 13 residues. The germline V gene has CDR1 SEHNR and CDR2 FQNEAQ (reference sequence). V lost 5 bases to trimming and J lost 4 bases, with 11 bases between them. DNA of the CDR3: TGTGCCAGCAGCGCCGGGGGAGCAGAGACCCAGTACTTC. Protein: CASSAGGAETQYF.

This chain links TRBV9 with TRBJ1-1; D uncertain. The germline CDR1 and CDR2 sequences are SGDLS and YYNGEE. The CDR3 runs 13 residues. Trimming pared 0 bases from V and 6 bases from J, leaving 9 bases between. CDR3 coding DNA: TGTGCCAGCAGCGTAGCTCCGGGATCTGAAGCTTTCTTT. It is translated as CASSVAPGSEAFF.

The chain combines TRBV12-3 or TRBV12-4 with TRBJ2-3; 8 bases fit TRBD2. J was trimmed by 1 base and V by 3 bases; bases with no gene match: 6. The CDR3 runs to 16 residues. This CDR3 reads CASSFYPGLGTDTQYF. The DNA for the CDR3 is TGTGCCAGCAGTTTCTACCCGGGACTAGGCACAGATACGCAGTATTTT.